This record concerns one T cell receptor (beta chain) sequence. The data originate from a study of graft-versus-host responses after intestinal transplantation. The method was immunoSEQ multiplex PCR; TCRdb's version includes in-frame clones alone and lacks a portion of them. The data contain 9,500 to 15,000 clones, around 83% of them singletons. V was clipped by 2 bases and J by 0 bases, with 8 bases between them. Germline V gene lookup returns CDR1 MNHNS and CDR2 SASEGT. This CDR3 region has 15 residues. The chain recombines TRBV6-1 with TRBJ2-1, with D unresolved. This receptor was obtained from a human patient who received an intestinal transplant, so some T cells may come from the graft donor. The source was PBMCs, collected roughly 19 weeks after transplant. CDR3 nucleotides: TGTGCCAGCAGTGAAACTTCGAGCTCCTACAATGAGCAGTTCTTC. It is translated as CASSETSSSYNEQFF.